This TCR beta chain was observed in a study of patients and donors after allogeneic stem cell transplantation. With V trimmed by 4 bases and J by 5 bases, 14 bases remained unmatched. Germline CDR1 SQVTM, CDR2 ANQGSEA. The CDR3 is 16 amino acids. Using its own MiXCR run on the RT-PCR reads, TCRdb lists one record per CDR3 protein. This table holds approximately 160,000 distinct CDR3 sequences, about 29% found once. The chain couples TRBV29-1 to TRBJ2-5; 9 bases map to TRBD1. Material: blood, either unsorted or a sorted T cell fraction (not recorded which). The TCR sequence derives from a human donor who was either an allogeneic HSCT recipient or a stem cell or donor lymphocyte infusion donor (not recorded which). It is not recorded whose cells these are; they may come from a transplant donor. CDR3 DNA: TGCAGCGTTGCCTTTCCCCTTACAGGGGGCCAGGAGACCCAGTACTTC. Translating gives CSVAFPLTGGQETQYF.